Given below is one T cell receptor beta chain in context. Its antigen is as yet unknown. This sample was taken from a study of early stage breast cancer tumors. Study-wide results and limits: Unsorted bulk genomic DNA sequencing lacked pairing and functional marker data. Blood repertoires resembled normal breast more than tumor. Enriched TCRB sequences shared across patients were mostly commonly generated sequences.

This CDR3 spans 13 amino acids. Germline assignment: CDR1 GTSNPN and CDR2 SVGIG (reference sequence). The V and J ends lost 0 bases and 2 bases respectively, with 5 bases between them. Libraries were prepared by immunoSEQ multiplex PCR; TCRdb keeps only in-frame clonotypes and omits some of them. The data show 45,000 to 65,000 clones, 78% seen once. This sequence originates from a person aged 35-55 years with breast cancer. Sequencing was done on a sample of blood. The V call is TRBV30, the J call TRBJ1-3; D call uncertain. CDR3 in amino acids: CAWSVTAGNTIYF. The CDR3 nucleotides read TGTGCCTGGAGTGTAACAGCTGGAAACACCATATATTTT.